The rows below give T cell receptor beta chains drawn from one sample of a study of T cell repertoires in ileal Crohn's disease. This table comes from immunoSEQ multiplex PCR, and its TCRdb copy is limited to in-frame clones, with some not included. Of some 30,000 clones detected, around three quarters appear once; the ten largest clones hold 19%. Sequencing used ileal tissue. The receptors were gathered from an adult with Crohn's disease. CDR3s include the opening cysteine and the closing phenylalanine or tryptophan. A D gene is named only where the DNA matches it firmly. Some rows have no size entry. The others give once, few or many, or a class for an expanded clone.

j_gene	len	d_gene	abundance	v_gene	CDR3nt	CDR3aa
TRBJ1-1	11	TRBD1	.	TRBV10-2	TGCGCCAGCCTTGGACAGGGTGAAGCTTTCTTT	CASLGQGEAFF
TRBJ2-3	17	.	.	TRBV7-9	TGTGCCAGCAGCTTTGGGCGCGGGATTAGTAGCACAGATACGCAGTATTTT	CASSFGRGISSTDTQYF
TRBJ2-7	16	TRBD1	.	TRBV27	TGTGCCAGCAGCACTACTGGGACAGGGATTCCCCACGAGCAGTACTTC	CASSTTGTGIPHEQYF
TRBJ1-1	15	.	once	TRBV2	TGTGCCAGCAGTGAAGTACAGGGAATGATTACTGAAGCTTTCTTT	CASSEVQGMITEAFF
TRBJ1-1	14	.	.	TRBV4-2	TGTGCCAGCAGCCACAACACAGGGAACACTGAAGCTTTCTTT	CASSHNTGNTEAFF
TRBJ2-3	14	TRBD2	.	TRBV5-4	TGTGCCAGCAGGGCAGCGGGGGATGCAGATACGCAGTATTTT	CASRAAGDADTQYF
TRBJ1-2	12	TRBD1	few	TRBV10-3	TGTGCCATCGGTCAGGGGGGCTATGGCTACACCTTC	CAIGQGGYGYTF
TRBJ2-7	15	TRBD1	.	TRBV9	TGTGCCAGCAGCGTATCGACAGGGGGCAAGTACGAGCAGTACTTC	CASSVSTGGKYEQYF
TRBJ2-1	16	TRBD2	.	TRBV5-1	TGCGCCAGCAGCTTGGAGGTAGCGGGAGTTAACAATGAGCAGTTCTTC	CASSLEVAGVNNEQFF
TRBJ1-1	14	.	.	TRBV10-3	TGTGCCATCGCCGCAGGGAAAGGGTACACTGAAGCTTTCTTT	CAIAAGKGYTEAFF
TRBJ2-7	13	TRBD1	.	TRBV27	TGTGCCAGCAGTTCCAGGGGGCGTCCCGAGCAGTACTTC	CASSSRGRPEQYF
TRBJ2-1	17	TRBD1	.	TRBV7-6	TGTGCCAGCAGCTTACTCCCCCCCCTAGCCGCGACAGGGGAGCAGTTCTTC	CASSLLPPLAATGEQFF
TRBJ1-2	12	.	.	TRBV6-6	TGTGCCAGCGGCTCGGGGGGGCAAGGCTACACCTTC	CASGSGGQGYTF
TRBJ1-5	15	TRBD1	.	TRBV6-5	TGTGCCAGCAGTCCAGGGGGCCGAGGCAATCAGCCCCAGCATTTT	CASSPGGRGNQPQHF
TRBJ2-1	11	.	.	TRBV6-5	TGTGCCAGCAGCGTTGGACTTGAGCAGTTCTTC	CASSVGLEQFF
TRBJ2-2	15	.	.	TRBV6-1	TGTGCCAGCCGAATTCTGTCACTAGCAGGCGGGGAGCTGTTTTTT	CASRILSLAGGELFF
TRBJ2-5	13	TRBD1	.	TRBV7-2	TGTGCCAGCAGCTTGGGCAGGGGGGAGACCCAGTACTTC	CASSLGRGETQYF
TRBJ1-1	12	.	.	TRBV7-9	TGTGCCAGCAGCTTACCGGCAGGGTTAACTTTCTTT	CASSLPAGLTFF
TRBJ2-7	19	TRBD2	few	TRBV30	TGTGCCTGGAGTCCCAGGACTAGCGGGAGATTCGGAGCATCCTACGAGCAGTACTTC	CAWSPRTSGRFGASYEQYF
TRBJ2-6	16	.	.	TRBV19	TGTGCCAGTAACGAAGGGAGAAGCTCTGGGGCCAACGTCCTGACTTTC	CASNEGRSSGANVLTF
TRBJ2-3	15	.	.	TRBV10-3	TGTGCCATCAGTGGATCGGGGGGCATAGGAGATACGCAGTATTTT	CAISGSGGIGDTQYF
TRBJ2-2	13	.	.	TRBV2	TGTGCCAGCAGGGAGGAAGGCACCGGGGAGCTGTTTTTT	CASREEGTGELFF
TRBJ2-7	10	.	.	TRBV6-9	TGTGCCACAATCTCCTACGAGCAGTACTTC	CATISYEQYF
TRBJ2-7	17	TRBD1	.	TRBV27	TGTGCCAGCAGATTAGGGACCATACAGGGGAACTCCTACGAGCAGTACTTC	CASRLGTIQGNSYEQYF
TRBJ1-6	15	.	.	TRBV7-2	TGTGCCAGCAGTTGGGGGCAGGGGAGTCTCTCACCCCTCCACTTT	CASSWGQGSLSPLHF
TRBJ1-2	15	.	.	TRBV4-2	TGTGCCAGCAGCCGCCGAGGAGGGGAGCTCGCCGGCTACACCTTC	CASSRRGGELAGYTF
TRBJ2-7	15	TRBD2	once	TRBV6-6	TGTGCCAGCAGTGTTTCTAGCGGGAGGGCCTACGGGCAGTACTTC	CASSVSSGRAYGQYF
TRBJ2-5	15	TRBD2	medium-sized	TRBV13	TGTGCCAGCAGCTTAGTAGCGGGAGGTTTGGAGACCCAGTACTTC	CASSLVAGGLETQYF